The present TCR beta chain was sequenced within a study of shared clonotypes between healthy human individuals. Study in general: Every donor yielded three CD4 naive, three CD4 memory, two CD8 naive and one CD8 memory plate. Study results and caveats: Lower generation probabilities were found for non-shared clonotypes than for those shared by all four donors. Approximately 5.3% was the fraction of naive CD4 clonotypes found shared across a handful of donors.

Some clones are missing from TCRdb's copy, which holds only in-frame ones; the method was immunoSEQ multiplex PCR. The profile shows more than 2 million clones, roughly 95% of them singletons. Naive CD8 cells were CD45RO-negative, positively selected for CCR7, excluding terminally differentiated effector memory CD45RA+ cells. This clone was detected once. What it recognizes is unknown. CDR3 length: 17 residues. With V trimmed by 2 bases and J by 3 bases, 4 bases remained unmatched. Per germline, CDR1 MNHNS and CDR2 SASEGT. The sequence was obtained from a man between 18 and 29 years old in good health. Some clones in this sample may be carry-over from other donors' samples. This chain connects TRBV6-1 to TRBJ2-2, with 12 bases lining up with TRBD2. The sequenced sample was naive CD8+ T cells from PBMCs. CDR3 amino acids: CASSERRLAGDTGELFF. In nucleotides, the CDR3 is TGTGCCAGCAGTGAACGCCGACTAGCGGGAGACACCGGGGAGCTGTTTTTT.